Listed here are 10 T cell receptor beta chains from one sample, sequenced in a study of early T cells in non-severe SARS-CoV-2 infection. TCRdb ran MiXCR on the 5' RACE reads and lists one entry per CDR3 protein. The table lists 100,000 to 150,000 distinct CDR3 sequences, more than 13% of them singletons. The sequenced material came from whole blood. The receptors were gathered from an adult who was a healthcare worker with PCR-confirmed SARS-CoV-2 infection or an uninfected control (not recorded which).

The gene calls are TRBV4-1 and TRBJ1-2; D is ambiguous. V was trimmed by 4 bases and J by 2 bases, leaving 11 bases between them. This CDR3 region has 14 residues. The germline V gene encodes CDR1 MGHRA and CDR2 YSYEKL. In DNA form, the CDR3 reads TGCGCCAGCAGCCCCCCAGTCACGAACTATGGCTACACCTTC. Amino acids: CASSPPVTNYGYTF.

This clonotype came up a few times. V gene TRBV6-5 combines with J gene TRBJ2-4, with a weak D call TRBD1 (6 bases). The CDR3 loop spans 14 amino acids. V was trimmed by 6 bases and J by 6 bases, leaving 15 bases between them. The V gene's germline CDR1 is MNHEY and CDR2 SVGAGI. The CDR3 loop reads CASRLTRGLNIQYF. The CDR3 nucleotides are TGTGCCAGCAGACTAACCAGGGGATTAAACATTCAGTACTTC.

The rearrangement links TRBV19 to TRBJ2-5; tentatively, D is TRBD1 (6 bases). The V end lost 4 bases, the J end lost 1 base, and 13 bases lay between the germline ends. Germline V gene sequence: CDR1 LNHDA, CDR2 SQIVND (reference sequence). There are 15 residues in the CDR3. CDR3 loop: CASSKLARGQETQYF. CDR3 coding DNA: TGTGCCAGTAGTAAGCTGGCCAGGGGCCAAGAGACCCAGTACTTC.

This clonotype was detected a few times. The chain recombines TRBV10-2 with TRBJ2-3; D unclear. Looked up from germline, CDR1 is WSHSY and CDR2 is SAAADI. This CDR3 region has 12 residues. The V end was cut by 7 bases, the J end by 4 bases, with 9 bases between. The CDR3 spells CASTQTPDTQYF. CDR3 DNA sequence: TGCGCCAGCACCCAGACCCCAGATACGCAGTATTTT.

The chain uses TRBV12-3 or TRBV12-4 and TRBJ2-3; D may be TRBD1 (5 bases). The V and J ends lost 8 bases and 4 bases respectively, with 19 bases between them. The CDR3 is made up of 15 amino acids. DNA for the CDR3: TGTGCCAGCCTCCGCAGGGAAGTTTCAGCAGATACGCAGTATTTT. This sequence encodes CASLRREVSADTQYF.

The genes are TRBV6-1 and TRBJ2-4; TRBD1 might be the D (6 bases). V lost 2 bases and J 3 bases, leaving 14 bases between the germline ends. CDR1 is MNHNS, CDR2 SASEGT, per germline. The CDR3 contains 16 residues. CDR3 coding DNA: TGTGCCAGCAGTGAATCATATGGGGGCATCAAAAACATTCAGTACTTC. This translates into CASSESYGGIKNIQYF.

This clonotype was seen a handful of times. This rearrangement joins TRBV12-3 or TRBV12-4 to TRBJ1-1, with D hard to call. With 3 bases removed from V and 0 bases from J, the gap between germline ends came to 8 bases. This CDR3 is 14 amino acids long. The CDR3 DNA reads TGTGCCAGCAGTTTCGCCGCTATGAACACTGAAGCTTTCTTT. Amino acid sequence: CASSFAAMNTEAFF.

In regard to this clonotype: A much larger clone differs by one base, so this may be a read error. Here the CDR3 reads CASSARRARLGETQYF. DNA for the CDR3: TGTGCCAGCAGCGCACGGAGGGCCCGATTAGGGGAGACCCAGTACTTC. The genes are TRBV7-2 and TRBJ2-5; the D gene is possibly TRBD2 (6 bases). The CDR3 consists of 16 residues. The germline gives CDR1 SGHTA, CDR2 FQGNSA. V was clipped by 5 bases and J by 5 bases, with 21 bases between them.

This clonotype was observed at least ten times. The chain couples TRBV5-1 to TRBJ1-1; no clear D gene. CDR3 length: 13 amino acids. V was trimmed by 0 bases and J by 4 bases, leaving 7 bases between them. Germline CDR1 and CDR2: SGHRS and YFSETQ. CDR3: CASSLDRGTEAFF. CDR3 in DNA: TGCGCCAGCAGCTTGGACCGGGGCACTGAAGCTTTCTTT. Combining the CDR3 with reference TRBV5-1 and TRBJ1-1 gives the whole variable domain KAGVTQTPRYLIKTRGQQVTLSCSPISGHRSVSWYQQTPGQGLQFLFEYFSETQRNKGNFPGRFSGRQFSNSRSEMNVSTLELGDSALYLCASSLDRGTEAFFGQGTRLTVV.

This clonotype showed up just a few times. V usage is TRBV19 and J usage is TRBJ1-5, with no clear D. Deletions cut 4 bases from V and 4 bases from J, with 11 bases between. CDR1 is LNHDA, CDR2 SQIVND, per germline (reference sequence). The CDR3 contains 14 residues. In DNA form, the CDR3 reads TGTGCCAGTAGTACGACCAGTGGAAATCAGCCCCAGCATTTT. This translates into CASSTTSGNQPQHF.